The rows below give T cell receptor beta chains drawn from one sample of a study. From the 5' RACE reads, TCRdb called clonotypes with MiXCR, one entry per CDR3 protein. The sample lists tens of thousands of distinct CDR3 sequences, around 26% occurring once. The sequenced sample consisted of tumor-infiltrating memory CD4+ T cells sorted from the breast tumor. The receptors come from a female donor with breast cancer. Each CDR3 is given without its conserved first and last residue.

>TRBJ2-5|TRBV20-1
SAHDQGGEETQY
>TRBJ2-7|TRBV7-9
ASSPLLAGGTYEQY
>TRBJ2-1|TRBV7-8
ASRSGARYNEQF
>TRBJ1-4|TRBV6-1
ASRYGGMANEKLF
>TRBJ1-5|TRBV6-2/TRBV6-3
ASSNGGSGSQPQH
>TRBJ2-5|TRBV20-1
SARKTGPQETQY
>TRBJ1-5|TRBV7-9
ASSSNTVGPQH
>TRBJ1-2|TRBV29-1
SVFTANYGYT
>TRBJ2-3|TRBV5-1
ASSWGTGSTDTQY
>TRBJ2-1|TRBV5-1
ASSYGGSQNEQF
>TRBJ2-4|TRBV6-1
ASSQIAKNIQY
>TRBJ2-3|TRBV12-3/TRBV12-4
ASNLAGPTDTQY
>TRBJ2-2|TRBV7-8
ASSPHTGELF
>TRBJ2-6|TRBV7-3
ASSPGQRSGANVLT
>TRBJ1-5|TRBV2
ASSGGTGNQPQH
>TRBJ1-1|TRBV4-2
ASSPMTGSEAF
>TRBJ1-1|TRBV28
ASSPIRGGTEAF
>TRBJ2-7|TRBV20-1
SARDPRLEGTFLMYEQY
>TRBJ1-1|TRBV12-3/TRBV12-4
ASSPGQRGEAF
>TRBJ2-1|TRBV6-2/TRBV6-3
ASRTGPTGDEQF
>TRBJ1-5|TRBV6-6
AIKGGDQPQH
>TRBJ1-1|TRBV20-1
SARVSYTLNTEAF
>TRBJ2-5|TRBV5-1
ASGSTGGRQETQY
>TRBJ1-6|TRBV4-1
ASSQGPGGTSPLH
>TRBJ2-3|TRBV9
ASSVRSVSGIFADTQY
>TRBJ1-2|TRBV7-2
ASSLQGFGYGYT
>TRBJ1-1|TRBV5-6
ASRFTGGGGTEAF
>TRBJ2-7|TRBV6-2/TRBV6-3
ASRDTVTYERY
>TRBJ1-1|TRBV5-1
ASSLGQNGMAF
>TRBJ2-1|TRBV7-3
ASSLNSVEMNEQF
>TRBJ2-1|TRBV5-1
ASSLDSENNEQF
>TRBJ1-4|TRBV28
ASSLRQLNEKLF
>TRBJ2-1|TRBV5-1
ASSRRTGDEQF
>TRBJ1-1|TRBV6-5
ASALPKGRTEAF
>TRBJ1-1|TRBV12-3/TRBV12-4
ASSLGLLTTEAF
>TRBJ1-1|TRBV20-1
SASSMGGTEAF
>TRBJ2-2|TRBV6-2/TRBV6-3
ASSSGGMTGELF
>TRBJ2-3|TRBV6-1
ASTYGTDTQY
>TRBJ2-3|TRBV30
AWRPASGRPDTQY
>TRBJ2-7|TRBV28
ASSLRGAGAYEQH
>TRBJ2-2|TRBV6-1
ASISGSMRTGELF
>TRBJ2-5|TRBV29-1
SSRRTDRKETQY
>TRBJ2-3|TRBV5-1
ASKRESSGDTQY
>TRBJ1-3|TRBV7-9
ASSSFGGAVSGNTIY
>TRBJ2-1|TRBV5-1
ASSPQGAAGVDEQC
>TRBJ1-4|TRBV5-1
ASSLGQGAGNEKLF
>TRBJ2-7|TRBV7-2
ASSFGNFYEQY
>TRBJ1-1|TRBV29-1
SVVAHLYTEAF
>TRBJ2-1|TRBV5-1
ASGRTASGSYNEQF
>TRBJ1-1|TRBV6-6
ASRRQGGDEAF
>TRBJ1-1|TRBV6-6
ASTKVDEAF